These 21 T cell receptor beta chains originate from one sample sequenced in a study of tumor and adjacent non-tumor tissue in lung cancer. RNA was extracted from bulk tissue without any cell sorting. This non-tumor lung sample came from over 3 cm beyond the tumor edge. TCRbeta libraries were built with three rounds of nested PCR, modified from ARM-PCR. TCRdb reprocessed the multiplex PCR reads via MiXCR and lists one record per CDR3 protein. Among 80,000 to 130,000 distinct CDR3 sequences listed, more than 55% were seen once. The material sequenced was distant non-tumor lung tissue. The receptors originated from a man younger than 40 with non-small cell lung cancer.

In regard to this clonotype: The germline gene is not matched at one end of the junction; a read error may be the cause. The rearrangement links TRBV5-4 to TRBJ2-3, with D perhaps TRBD1 or TRBD2 (6 bases each). CDR1 is SGHNT and CDR2 is YYREEE in the germline V gene (reference sequence). The CDR3 runs to 15 residues. The CDR3 is CVSSRGGSSIDTQYF. The CDR3 DNA reads TGTGTCAGCAGCCGAGGGGGGTCGAGCATAGATACGCAGTATTTT.

This chain links TRBV12-3 or TRBV12-4 with TRBJ2-5; D is perhaps TRBD1 (6 bases). This CDR3 is 14 amino acids long. V was cut by 10 bases and J by 7 bases, with 22 bases left in between. The CDR3 loop reads CAITSTGPPGTQYF. In DNA, the CDR3 is TGTGCCATCACCTCGACAGGCCCCCCGGGGACCCAGTACTTC.

The chain couples TRBV19 to TRBJ1-5, with a tentative D call TRBD1 (6 bases). Germline V lookup: CDR1 LNHDA, CDR2 SQIVND (reference sequence). The V and J ends lost 5 bases and 12 bases respectively, with 20 bases between them. This CDR3 spans 14 amino acids. This chain's CDR3 is CASSAQSKGTFQHF. As DNA, the CDR3 is TGTGCCAGTAGTGCACAATCGAAGGGGACATTCCAGCATTTT.

V is TRBV5-6 and J is TRBJ2-1; D not certain. CDR1 is SGHDT and CDR2 is YYEEEE in the germline V gene. This CDR3 contains 12 residues. The CDR3 spells CARSLGNNEQFF. CDR3 nucleotide sequence: TGTGCGAGAAGCTTGGGGAACAATGAGCAGTTCTTC.

This clonotype was counted a single time. One end of the junction is discordant with germline, which a read error may explain. V usage is TRBV29-1 and J usage is TRBJ2-1, with a tentative D call TRBD2 (5 bases). This CDR3 is 11 amino acids long. The germline V gene encodes CDR1 SQVTM and CDR2 ANQGSEA. For the CDR3, the DNA is TGTAGCGTTGTAGGAGGCGATGAGCAGTTCTTC. Translated, it gives CSVVGGDEQFF.

Many counts were recorded for this clonotype. The rearrangement uses TRBV5-6 and TRBJ2-1; TRBD2 agrees at 13 bases. CDR1 is SGHDT and CDR2 is YYEEEE in the germline V gene. Trimming removed 4 bases from V and 7 bases from J; junction bases left unmatched: 5. CDR3 length equals 15 residues. CDR3 sequence (DNA): TGTGCCAGCAGCCCACTAGCGGGAGGGCGGAATGAGCAGTTCTTC. It is translated as CASSPLAGGRNEQFF.

This chain connects TRBV10-2 to TRBJ2-3, with 7 bases matching TRBD2. The CDR3 has 15 amino acids. V gave up 7 bases and J gave up 4 bases; unmatched junction bases: 11. Looked up from germline, CDR1 is WSHSY and CDR2 is SAAADI. This CDR3 is CASISGLAASDTQYF. For the CDR3, the DNA is TGCGCCAGCATATCGGGTCTAGCGGCTTCAGATACGCAGTATTTT.

In regard to this clonotype: This clone may be a read error of a much larger clone one base away. This chain links TRBV10-2 with TRBJ2-2, with 7 bases matching TRBD2. Germline loops: CDR1 WSHSY, CDR2 SAAADI. The CDR3 totals 14 residues. DNA of the CDR3: TGCGCCAGCAGGCGCCGGAGCGGGACCGGGGAGATGTTTTTT. Translated, it gives CASRRRSGTGEMFF.

As concerns this clonotype: Just one base apart from a much larger clone, this may be a read error. The chain links TRBV13 to TRBJ2-5, with D possibly matching TRBD2 (5 bases). Trimming took 1 base from V and 4 from J, leaving 16 bases between them. CDR1 and CDR2 (germline): PRHDT, FYEKMQ (reference sequence). This CDR3 has 16 amino acids. The CDR3 loop reads CASSLAASWKGETQYF. The CDR3 region has the DNA TGTGCCAGCAGCTTAGCGGCTAGCTGGAAGGGAGAGACCCAGTACTTC.

Worth noting for this clonotype: A much larger clone differs from this one at a single base, so this may be a read error. Without the conserved terminal phenylalanine or tryptophan, this CDR3 likely stems from a read error. The chain employs TRBV12-5 and TRBJ1-1; the D is unclear. This CDR3 has 13 residues. The germline V gene encodes CDR1 LGHNT and CDR2 FRNRAP. Between the trimmed V and J ends, which lost 5 bases and 5 bases, there was a span of 12 bases. This CDR3 reads CASGRRQETEAFY. The CDR3 DNA sequence: TGTGCTAGTGGTCGTCGGCAAGAAACTGAAGCTTTCTAT.

To note about this clonotype: Germline is not matched at one junction end, which may reflect a read error. This chain links TRBV6-5 with TRBJ2-7, with 7 nucleotides matching TRBD1. The CDR3 extends over 14 amino acids. Germline lookup yields CDR1 MNHEY and CDR2 SVGAGI. The CDR3 sequence: CVSSRQGISYEQYF. The CDR3 bases are TGTGTCAGCAGTAGACAGGGTATCTCCTACGAGCAGTACTTC.

This chain connects TRBV20-1 to TRBJ2-7, with 11 bases identical to TRBD2. CDR1 DFQATT and CDR2 SNEGSKA come from the germline V gene (reference sequence). J was trimmed by 9 bases and V by 3 bases; bases with no gene match: 10. CDR3 length equals 14 residues. CDR3 protein: CSASTGTSGYVQYF. Here the CDR3 DNA reads TGCAGTGCTAGTACCGGGACTAGCGGCTATGTGCAGTACTTC.

Details on this clonotype: This may come from a read error, since a much larger clone is one base off. The chain couples TRBV5-6 to TRBJ1-1; D may be TRBD1 (5 bases). In germline, CDR1 is SGHDT, CDR2 YYEEEE. The CDR3 covers 19 residues. The CDR3 DNA reads as TGTACCAGCAGCGGGGGACTCACGCTTGAGGGACGCATGAACACTGAAGCTTTCTTT. Translated, it gives CTSSGGLTLEGRMNTEAFF. The full variable domain, rest sourced from reference TRBV5-6 and TRBJ1-1, is DAGVTQSPTHLIKTRGQQVTLRCSPKSGHDTVSWYQQALGQGPQFIFQYYEEEERQRGNFPDRFSGHQFPNYSSELNVNALLLGDSALYLCTSSGGLTLEGRMNTEAFFGQGTRLTVV.

The rearrangement uses TRBV6-5 and TRBJ1-4; 8 bases map to TRBD1. This CDR3 is 14 amino acids long. Trimming removed 5 bases from V and 8 bases from J; junction bases left unmatched: 7. From germline, CDR1 is MNHEY and CDR2 SVGAGI. CDR3 loop: CASSQTGVKEKLFF. The CDR3 nucleotides read TGTGCCAGCAGTCAGACAGGGGTCAAAGAAAAACTGTTTTTT.

The chain recombines TRBV29-1 with TRBJ1-1; 7 bases are shared with TRBD1. The germline V gene has CDR1 SQVTM and CDR2 ANQGSEA. CDR3 size: 15 residues. After removal of 7 bases from V and 2 bases from J, the junction contained 13 bases not matched to a gene. CDR3 in DNA: TGCAGCGCCGTTCTCCGGGACAGCCTAAACACTGAAGCTTTCTTT. Translation gives CSAVLRDSLNTEAFF.

V usage is TRBV29-1 and J usage is TRBJ2-1; D uncertain. V was clipped by 4 bases and J by 1 base, with 17 bases between them. Germline CDR1 is SQVTM and CDR2 is ANQGSEA. This CDR3 spans 16 amino acids. CDR3 sequence (DNA): TGCAGCGTTGCGATATCGGCTTGGAGTTCCTACAATGAGCAGTTCTTC. Translating gives CSVAISAWSSYNEQFF.

The V call is TRBV20-1, the J call TRBJ2-3; D is undetermined. The J call is uncertain, as TRBJ1-5 better fits the DNA end. CDR1 and CDR2 from the germline V gene are DFQATT and SNEGSKA (reference sequence). The CDR3 has 16 amino acids. The CDR3 coding sequence is TGCAATACCCCAAGCACCCTACGGACGGGCACAGATACGCAGCATTTT. It yields the protein CNTPSTLRTGTDTQHF.

The gene calls are TRBV4-2 and TRBJ1-6, with D uncertain. Germline V gene data show CDR1 as LGHNA and CDR2 as YNFKEQ. This CDR3 is built from 14 residues. The CDR3 nucleotides are TGTGTCAGGAGCCAAGAAGTTACGGCTGCTCTCCTCCACTTT. It translates to CVRSQEVTAALLHF.

By its share, this clonotype is large. The chain employs TRBV20-1 and TRBJ2-3, with D unclear. Germline values: CDR1 DFQATT, CDR2 SNEGSKA (reference sequence). The CDR3 spans 10 residues. V lost 6 bases to trimming and J lost 4 bases, with 5 bases between them. The chain's CDR3 is CSAISDTQYF. The CDR3 bases are TGCAGTGCAATTTCAGATACGCAGTATTTT.

The rearrangement joins TRBV6-4 to TRBJ2-7; TRBD1 matches at 9 bases. The germline V gene encodes CDR1 MRHNA and CDR2 SNTAGT. This CDR3 is built from 13 residues. The junction had 5 bases not matched to a gene; V was cut back by 7 bases and J by 4 bases. CDR3 loop: CASNWDRAYEQYF. In nucleotides, the CDR3 is TGTGCCAGCAACTGGGACAGGGCGTACGAGCAGTACTTC.

Only one count was recorded for this clonotype. A much larger clonotype is one base distant, so this may be a read error. The rearrangement links TRBV28 to TRBJ2-4; D not resolved. CDR1 is MDHEN and CDR2 is SYDVKM in the germline V gene. CDR3 size: 17 residues. CDR3 coding DNA: TGTGCCAGCAGTTTGTTGCGTGGGCATATAGCCAACAACATTCAGTACTTC. It is translated as CASSLLRGHIANNIQYF.